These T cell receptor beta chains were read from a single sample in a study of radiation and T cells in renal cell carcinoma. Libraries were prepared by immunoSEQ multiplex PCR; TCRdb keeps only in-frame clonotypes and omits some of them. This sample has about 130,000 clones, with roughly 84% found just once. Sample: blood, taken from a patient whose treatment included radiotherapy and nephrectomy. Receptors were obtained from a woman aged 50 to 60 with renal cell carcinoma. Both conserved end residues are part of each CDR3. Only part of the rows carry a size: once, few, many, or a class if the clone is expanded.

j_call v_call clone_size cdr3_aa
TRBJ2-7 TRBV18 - CASSPGTDRFDEQYF
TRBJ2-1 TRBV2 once CASSRTRGNNEQFF
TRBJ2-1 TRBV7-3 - CASSPGTGVNNEQFF
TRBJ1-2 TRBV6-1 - CASSPHRDGYGYTF
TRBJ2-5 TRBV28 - CASSLGGAETQYF
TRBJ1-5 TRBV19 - CASSREGTGINQPQHF
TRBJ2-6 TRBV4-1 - CASSQGDRALRSGANVLTF
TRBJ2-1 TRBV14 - CASSSPTSGGRSYNEQFF
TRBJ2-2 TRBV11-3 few CASSLRLASGELFF
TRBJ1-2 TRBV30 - CAWSVSPRNYGYTF
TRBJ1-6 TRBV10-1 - CASSVLGTGGMTGSPLHF
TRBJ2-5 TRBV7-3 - CASSLGTSGNQETQYF
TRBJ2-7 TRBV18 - CASSPNRTPYEQYF
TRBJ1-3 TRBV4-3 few CASSQDYGSSGNTIYF
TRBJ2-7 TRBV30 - CAWSGRSGEQYF
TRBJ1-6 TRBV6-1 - CASSPGQASTSPLHF
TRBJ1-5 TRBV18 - CASSPQGASPNQPQHF
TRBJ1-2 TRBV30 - CAWRYGTGNGYTF
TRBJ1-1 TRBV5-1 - CASSLEQDTEAFF
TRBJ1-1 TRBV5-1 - CASSLAGSNTEAFF
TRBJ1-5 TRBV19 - CASSIGIGGLQPQHF
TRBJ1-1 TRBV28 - CASSLIGPSGTEAFF
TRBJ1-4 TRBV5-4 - CASSLSRDEKLFF
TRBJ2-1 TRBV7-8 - CASSLSGPLYNEQFF
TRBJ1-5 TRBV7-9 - CASSLGAFSNQPQHF
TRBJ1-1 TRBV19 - CASSLHRDRVSEAFF
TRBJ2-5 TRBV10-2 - CASHSGGAGETQYF
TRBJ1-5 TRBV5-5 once CASSFGGQGGNQPQHF
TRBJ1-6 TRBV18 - CASSWDRVNSPLHF
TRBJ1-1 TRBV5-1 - CASTALSLRDTEAFF
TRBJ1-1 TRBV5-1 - CASSLLEGAGTEAFF
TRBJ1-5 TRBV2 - CASRRGEGANQPQHF
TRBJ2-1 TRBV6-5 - CASRPGWTYNEQFF
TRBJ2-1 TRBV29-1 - CSVASGSLYNEQFF
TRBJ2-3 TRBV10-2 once CASRESSTDTQYF
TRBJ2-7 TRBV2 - CASRSGSLEEQYF
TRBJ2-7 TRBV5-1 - CASSLGQGRARRQYF
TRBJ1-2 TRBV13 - CASSSPSSPSGGYTF
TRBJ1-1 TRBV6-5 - CASSLEWGSEAFF
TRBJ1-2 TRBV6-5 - CASRVDGQYGYTF
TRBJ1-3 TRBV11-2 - CASSLRSSGGAGSGNTIYF
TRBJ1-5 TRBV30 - CARSGSGRDQPQHF
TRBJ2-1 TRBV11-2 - CASSLGLAGGRSYNEQFF